The 31 T cell receptor beta chains listed next were all sequenced from one sample in a study of T cell responses to AZD1222 COVID-19 vaccine. Measured with immunoSEQ multiplex PCR; TCRdb has only the in-frame clones, and not every one. The table records 80,000 to 90,000 clones, about 89% of them present only once. Sample: peripheral blood, taken 28 days after the second AZD1222 dose. The receptors here all came from an adult who received the AZD1222 COVID-19 vaccine.

This clone has a single count. The chain combines TRBV2 with TRBJ2-3, with TRBD2 matching 12 bases. V shed 4 bases and J 3 bases; nucleotides not matched to a gene: 8. This CDR3 has 17 amino acids. CDR1 and CDR2 (germline): SNHLY, FYNNEI. The CDR3 is CASSVPSSGGVTDTQYF. CDR3 in DNA: TGTGCCAGCAGTGTACCTTCTAGCGGGGGGGTTACAGATACGCAGTATTTT.

The chain joins TRBV9 to TRBJ2-3; no definite D call. Germline-derived CDR1 and CDR2 are SGDLS and YYNGEE. Trimming took off 4 bases at V and 1 base at J, with 10 bases between the two ends. The CDR3 is 14 residues long. Here the CDR3 reads CASSSRQGTDTQYF. The CDR3 nucleotides read TGTGCCAGCAGCTCCCGACAAGGCACAGATACGCAGTATTTT.

The chain employs TRBV6-4 and TRBJ1-2; D is unresolved. From germline, CDR1 is MRHNA and CDR2 SNTAGT. Between the trimmed V and J ends, which lost 7 bases and 5 bases, there was a span of 17 bases. This CDR3 is built from 14 residues. Here the CDR3 reads CASTGRKRLYGYTF. For the CDR3, the DNA is TGTGCCAGCACCGGACGGAAACGGCTTTATGGCTACACCTTC.

The chain has TRBV5-6 and TRBJ1-6; 10 nucleotides align to TRBD1. J was trimmed by 11 bases and V by 4 bases; bases with no gene match: 9. CDR3 length: 15 residues. Germline lookup yields CDR1 SGHDT and CDR2 YYEEEE. The DNA for the CDR3 is TGTGCCAGCAGCAACCGGGACAGGGGTTGGACACCCCTCCACTTT. Translating it yields CASSNRDRGWTPLHF.

This clone was seen ten or more times. V is TRBV4-1 and J is TRBJ2-1, with D perhaps TRBD2 (6 bases). Germline CDR1 and CDR2: MGHRA and YSYEKL. The CDR3 spans 13 residues. V was shortened by 4 bases and J by 6 bases, with 10 bases between the two germline ends. The CDR3 bases are TGCGCCAGCAGCCGGGAGGAAGGCAATGAGCAGTTCTTC. Translation: CASSREEGNEQFF.

The genes are TRBV5-1 and TRBJ1-2, with 10 bases lining up with TRBD1. CDR1 SGHRS and CDR2 YFSETQ come from the germline V gene. V lost 4 bases, J lost 4 bases, and 7 bases stayed unmatched. CDR3 length: 15 amino acids. The CDR3 spells CASSPEGQGLYGYTF. CDR3 DNA sequence: TGCGCCAGCAGCCCTGAGGGACAGGGGCTCTATGGCTACACCTTC.

The CDR3 here is CASSLSQTRHAEAFF. Written as DNA, the CDR3 is TGCGCCAGCAGCTTGAGTCAGACGAGACACGCTGAAGCTTTCTTT. This chain links TRBV5-1 with TRBJ1-1; unclear D gene. V lost 1 base, J lost 6 bases, and 16 bases lay in between. The CDR3 has 15 amino acids. Germline CDR1 reads SGHRS; CDR2 reads YFSETQ.

This sequence joins TRBV13 and TRBJ2-6; no firm D call. Germline CDR1 is PRHDT and CDR2 is FYEKMQ (reference sequence). The CDR3 runs 15 residues. Trimming pared 4 bases from V and 2 bases from J, leaving 9 bases between. DNA for the CDR3: TGTGCCAGCAGCTCGTACGGGCCTGGGGCCAACGTCCTGACTTTC. Protein: CASSSYGPGANVLTF.

The chain is built from TRBV2 and TRBJ2-5, with TRBD2 matching 8 bases. V was pared by 6 bases and J by 5 bases, with 14 bases of the junction left unmatched. Germline CDR1 SNHLY, CDR2 FYNNEI. The CDR3 consists of 16 residues. CDR3 loop: CASRSQPGTRSETQYF. CDR3 DNA sequence: TGTGCCAGCAGGTCCCAGCCCGGGACTAGGTCGGAGACCCAGTACTTC.

The rearrangement uses TRBV24-1 and TRBJ1-1, with 10 bases fitting TRBD1. CDR3 length: 16 residues. CDR1 is KGHDR, CDR2 SFDVKD, per germline. Unmatched junction bases numbered 9, after V lost 4 bases and J lost 5 bases. This CDR3 reads CATSDIPGTGVTEAFF. The CDR3 nucleotides are TGTGCCACCAGTGACATTCCAGGGACAGGGGTTACTGAAGCTTTCTTT.

CDR3 bases: TGTGCCAGCAGCAACCCCGGGACAGGGTACAATGAGCAGTTCTTC. It translates to CASSNPGTGYNEQFF. V gene TRBV5-4 combines with J gene TRBJ2-1; the match to TRBD1 covers 9 bases. This CDR3 region has 15 residues. V lost 4 bases, J lost 4 bases, and 6 bases stayed unmatched. Per germline, CDR1 SGHNT and CDR2 YYREEE (reference sequence).

The J gene is TRBJ1-5, the V gene TRBV7-8; unclear D gene. The germline V gene has CDR1 SGHVS and CDR2 FQNEAQ. Trimming removed 1 base at V and 4 bases at J, with 11 bases between. The CDR3 runs to 15 residues. The CDR3: CASSLESIENQPQHF. In nucleotides, the CDR3 is TGTGCCAGCAGCTTAGAAAGTATTGAGAATCAGCCCCAGCATTTT.

The J gene is TRBJ2-3, the V gene TRBV13; no reliable D call. The V and J ends lost 0 bases and 6 bases respectively, with 4 bases between them. CDR3 length: 12 amino acids. From germline, CDR1 is PRHDT and CDR2 FYEKMQ (reference sequence). The CDR3: CASSLGADTQYF. The CDR3 nucleotides are TGTGCCAGCAGCTTAGGGGCTGATACGCAGTATTTT.

This rearrangement joins TRBV18 to TRBJ1-4; the D gene is possibly TRBD1 (5 bases). V dropped 4 bases and J dropped 0 bases, with 9 bases sitting between them. The CDR3 runs 15 residues. CDR1 is KGHSH, CDR2 LQKENI, per germline. The CDR3 region is CASSQGPATNEKLFF. For the CDR3, the DNA is TGTGCCAGCTCACAGGGGCCTGCAACTAATGAAAAACTGTTTTTT.

This clone was detected only a few times. This chain links TRBV19 with TRBJ2-3; no reliable D call. Trimming took 3 bases from V and 0 from J, leaving 13 bases between them. Looked up from germline, CDR1 is LNHDA and CDR2 is SQIVND (reference sequence). The CDR3 runs 16 residues. As DNA, the CDR3 is TGTGCCAGTAGTATGGGCTATACGCTTAGCACAGATACGCAGTATTTT. Residues: CASSMGYTLSTDTQYF.

The chain links TRBV2 to TRBJ1-2, with a tentative D call TRBD1 (6 bases). The germline V gene encodes CDR1 SNHLY and CDR2 FYNNEI. V gave up 7 bases and J gave up 2 bases, with 17 bases separating them. This CDR3 spans 15 amino acids. CDR3 region: CASNPRGTFNYGYTF. The CDR3 bases are TGTGCCAGCAACCCCAGAGGGACATTCAACTATGGCTACACCTTC. Variable domain in full (rest from reference TRBV2 and TRBJ1-2): EPEVTQTPSHQVTQMGQEVILRCVPISNHLYFYWYRQILGQKVEFLVSFYNNEISEKSEIFDDQFSVERPDGSNFTLKIRSTKLEDSAMYFCASNPRGTFNYGYTFGSGTRLTVV.

The chain uses TRBV2 and TRBJ1-1; 8 nucleotides align to TRBD1. The CDR3 is 15 amino acids. The trim removed 5 bases at V and 6 bases at J, leaving 11 bases unmatched. Germline V gene lookup returns CDR1 SNHLY and CDR2 FYNNEI. CDR3 protein: CASSIFKTGVAEAFF. The CDR3 nucleotides read TGTGCCAGCAGTATTTTTAAGACAGGGGTTGCTGAAGCTTTCTTT. Supplemented by reference TRBV2 and TRBJ1-1, the full variable domain reads EPEVTQTPSHQVTQMGQEVILRCVPISNHLYFYWYRQILGQKVEFLVSFYNNEISEKSEIFDDQFSVERPDGSNFTLKIRSTKLEDSAMYFCASSIFKTGVAEAFFGQGTRLTVV.

This chain uses TRBV7-9 with TRBJ1-2; 7 bases fit TRBD1. The CDR3 has 15 amino acids. V lost 5 bases and J lost 0; bases outside the gene matches: 6. Germline-derived CDR1 and CDR2 are SEHNR and FQNEAQ (reference sequence). CDR3 coding DNA: TGTGCCAGCAGCACCCGGGGGACAGCTAACTATGGCTACACCTTC. Protein product: CASSTRGTANYGYTF.

The V call is TRBV4-1, the J call TRBJ1-4, with 9 bases aligning to TRBD1. The V and J ends lost 5 bases and 10 bases, in that order; junction bases with no gene match: 11. The CDR3 has 15 amino acids. Germline V gene lookup returns CDR1 MGHRA and CDR2 YSYEKL. The CDR3 loop is CASSTPPGQGLKLFF. Here the CDR3 DNA reads TGCGCCAGCAGCACTCCACCGGGACAGGGCTTAAAACTGTTTTTT.

The chain recombines TRBV6-5 with TRBJ1-5, with 11 positions matching TRBD1. The junction had 0 bases not matched to a gene; V was cut back by 6 bases and J by 2 bases. CDR1 is MNHEY and CDR2 is SVGAGI in the germline V gene. CDR3 length equals 14 residues. The DNA of the CDR3 is TGTGCCAGCAGGGACAGGGGGCGCAATCAGCCCCAGCATTTT. Translating gives CASRDRGRNQPQHF.

V gene TRBV18 combines with J gene TRBJ2-3; D gene ambiguous. The CDR3 sequence is 14 residues long. Looked up from germline, CDR1 is KGHSH and CDR2 is LQKENI. Trimming shortened V by 2 bases and J by 6 bases, and 12 bases separated the two germline ends. CDR3 residues: CASSPNSQADTQYF. In DNA, the CDR3 is TGTGCCAGCTCACCAAACTCTCAGGCGGATACGCAGTATTTT.

This chain joins TRBV4-1 and TRBJ1-2; no clear D gene. Looked up from germline, CDR1 is MGHRA and CDR2 is YSYEKL. V lost 0 bases and J lost 3, with 14 bases in between. This CDR3 is 16 amino acids long. The CDR3 region has the DNA TGCGCCAGCAGCCAAGAGACATCCTCCTTGGACTATGGCTACACCTTC. It encodes CASSQETSSLDYGYTF.

The rearrangement uses TRBV3-1 (or the pseudogene TRBV3-2) and TRBJ2-1, with a tentative D call TRBD2 (5 bases). V lost 0 bases and J 11 bases, leaving 11 bases between the germline ends. The CDR3 loop spans 13 amino acids. Germline V gene data show CDR1 as LGHDT and CDR2 as YNNKEL (reference sequence). For the CDR3, the DNA is TGTGCCAGCAGCCAAGATGGGAGTCGGAAGCAGTTCTTC. It is translated as CASSQDGSRKQFF.

This clone was found a few times. This rearrangement joins TRBV7-3 to TRBJ2-1; maybe TRBD2 (5 bases). V dropped 4 bases and J dropped 10 bases, with 20 bases sitting between them. The germline CDR1 and CDR2 sequences are SGHTA and FQGTGA. The length of the CDR3 is 15 residues. The CDR3, as DNA: TGTGCCAGCAGCTGGACCGGAGGTCAAACTAGAGAGCAGTTCTTC. Its translation: CASSWTGGQTREQFF.

V usage is TRBV19 and J usage is TRBJ2-3; D ambiguous. Germline V gene sequence: CDR1 LNHDA, CDR2 SQIVND (reference sequence). The V and J ends lost 1 base and 0 bases respectively, with 5 bases between them. This CDR3 spans 14 amino acids. CDR3 coding DNA: TGTGCCAGTAGTATAGTGGGGAGCACAGATACGCAGTATTTT. Its protein is CASSIVGSTDTQYF.

The gene calls are TRBV7-6 and TRBJ2-1; tentative D call: TRBD2 (6 bases). The CDR3 totals 16 residues. Germline CDR1 SGHVS, CDR2 FNYEAQ. The germline V and J ends were trimmed by 4 bases and 7 bases, with 20 bases remaining between them. CDR3 residues: CASSSTHQGRGNEQFF. The CDR3 DNA follows: TGTGCCAGCAGCTCTACACACCAGGGTCGGGGGAATGAGCAGTTCTTC.

V is TRBV7-9 and J is TRBJ1-6; no firm D call. Trimming cost V 5 bases and J 10 bases, with 12 bases left between them. This CDR3 contains 13 residues. The germline V gene has CDR1 SEHNR and CDR2 FQNEAQ (reference sequence). CDR3 DNA sequence: TGTGCCAGCAGCGTCCCCCCGGGGTCACCCCTCCACTTT. Translating it yields CASSVPPGSPLHF. Using reference TRBV7-9 and TRBJ1-6 for the parts outside the CDR3, the full variable domain is DTGVSQNPRHKITKRGQNVTFRCDPISEHNRLYWYRQTLGQGPEFLTYFQNEAQLEKSRLLSDRFSAERPKGSFSTLEIQRTEQGDSAMYLCASSVPPGSPLHFGNGTRLTVT.

This rearrangement joins TRBV19 to TRBJ1-2; TRBD1 matches 9 bases. Trimming at V came to 6 bases and at J to 8 bases, leaving 4 bases not matched to a gene. Germline-derived CDR1 and CDR2 are LNHDA and SQIVND (reference sequence). This CDR3 region has 12 residues. The CDR3 is CASRNRGRGYTF. Written as DNA, the CDR3 is TGTGCCAGTAGGAACAGGGGGCGAGGCTACACCTTC.

Here the CDR3 DNA reads TGTGCCAGCAGCCATGACGGCTACGAGCAGTACTTC. It encodes CASSHDGYEQYF. The chain uses TRBV3-1 (or the pseudogene TRBV3-2) and TRBJ2-7; D not resolved. The CDR3 spans 12 residues. Trimming took off 3 bases at V and 3 bases at J, with 6 bases between the two ends. Germline V lookup: CDR1 LGHDT, CDR2 YNNKEL (reference sequence).

This chain links TRBV5-1 with TRBJ1-1, with D unclear. CDR3 length: 13 residues. In germline, CDR1 is SGHRS, CDR2 YFSETQ. The germline V and J ends were trimmed by 4 bases and 2 bases, with 9 bases remaining between them. CDR3 DNA: TGCGCCAGCAGCCGGATAAAAAACACTGAAGCTTTCTTT. It is translated as CASSRIKNTEAFF.

In its sample, this clone was seen a few times. CDR3 region: CASSLGNSGANVLTF. Here the CDR3 DNA reads TGTGCCAGCAGCTTAGGGAACTCTGGGGCCAACGTCCTGACTTTC. The chain couples TRBV7-7 to TRBJ2-6; D is undetermined. V was pared by 1 base and J by 0 bases, with 4 bases between. This CDR3 region has 15 residues. CDR1 and CDR2 (germline): SSHAT, FNYEAQ (reference sequence).